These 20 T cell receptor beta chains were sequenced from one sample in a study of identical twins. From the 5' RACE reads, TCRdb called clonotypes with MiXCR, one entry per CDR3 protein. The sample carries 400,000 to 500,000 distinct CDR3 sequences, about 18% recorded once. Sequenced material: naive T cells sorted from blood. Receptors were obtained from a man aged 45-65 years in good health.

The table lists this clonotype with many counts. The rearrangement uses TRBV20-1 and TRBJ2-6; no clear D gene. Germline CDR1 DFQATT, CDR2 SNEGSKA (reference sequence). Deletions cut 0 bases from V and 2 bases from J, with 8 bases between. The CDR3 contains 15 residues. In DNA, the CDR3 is TGCAGTGCTAGAGACTCCGGCCCTGGGGCCAACGTCCTGACTTTC. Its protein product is CSARDSGPGANVLTF.

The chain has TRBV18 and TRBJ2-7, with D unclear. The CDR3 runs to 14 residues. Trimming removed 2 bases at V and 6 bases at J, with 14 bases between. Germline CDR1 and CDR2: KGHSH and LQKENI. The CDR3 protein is CASSPGPLRGEQYF. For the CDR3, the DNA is TGTGCCAGCTCACCAGGCCCCCTCCGCGGCGAGCAGTACTTC.

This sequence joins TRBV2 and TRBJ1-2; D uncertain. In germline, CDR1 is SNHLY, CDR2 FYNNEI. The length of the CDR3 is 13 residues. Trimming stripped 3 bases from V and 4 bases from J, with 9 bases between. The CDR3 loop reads CASSEGRIYGYTF. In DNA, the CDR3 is TGTGCCAGCAGTGAGGGCAGGATCTATGGCTACACCTTC.

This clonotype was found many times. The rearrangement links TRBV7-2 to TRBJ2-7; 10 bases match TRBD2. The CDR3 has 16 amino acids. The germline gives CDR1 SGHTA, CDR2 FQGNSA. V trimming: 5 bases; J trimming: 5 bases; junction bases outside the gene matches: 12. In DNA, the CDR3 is TGTGCCAGCAGCAGCAGGTCTAGCGGGAGTAGGAACGAGCAGTACTTC. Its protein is CASSSRSSGSRNEQYF.

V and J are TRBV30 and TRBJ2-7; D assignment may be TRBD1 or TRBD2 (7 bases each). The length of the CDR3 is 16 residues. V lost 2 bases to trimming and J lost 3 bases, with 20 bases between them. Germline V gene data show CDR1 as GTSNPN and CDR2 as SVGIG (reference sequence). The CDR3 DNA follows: TGTGCCTGGAGTAAAGGGGGGGCAGGGGGTTACTACGAGCAGTACTTC. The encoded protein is CAWSKGGAGGYYEQYF.

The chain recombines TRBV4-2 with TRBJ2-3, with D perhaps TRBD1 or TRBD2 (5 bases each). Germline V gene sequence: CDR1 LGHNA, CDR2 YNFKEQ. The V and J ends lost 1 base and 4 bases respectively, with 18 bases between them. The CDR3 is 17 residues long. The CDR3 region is CASSQVHRGVQADTQYF. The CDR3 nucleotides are TGTGCCAGCAGCCAAGTCCACCGAGGGGTTCAGGCAGATACGCAGTATTTT.

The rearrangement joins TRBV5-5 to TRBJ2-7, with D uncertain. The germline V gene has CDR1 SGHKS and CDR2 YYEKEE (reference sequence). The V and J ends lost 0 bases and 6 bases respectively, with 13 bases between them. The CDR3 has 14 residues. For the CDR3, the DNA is TGTGCCAGCAGCTTGGGGCAGGCCCCCTCCGAGCAGTACTTC. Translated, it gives CASSLGQAPSEQYF.

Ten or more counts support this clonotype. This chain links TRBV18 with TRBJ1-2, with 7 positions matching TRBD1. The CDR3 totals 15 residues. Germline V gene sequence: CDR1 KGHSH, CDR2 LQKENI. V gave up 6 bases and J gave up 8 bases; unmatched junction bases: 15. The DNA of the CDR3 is TGTGCCAGCTCTACCGGACAGGTCCCGGGAGGAGGCTACACCTTC. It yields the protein CASSTGQVPGGGYTF.

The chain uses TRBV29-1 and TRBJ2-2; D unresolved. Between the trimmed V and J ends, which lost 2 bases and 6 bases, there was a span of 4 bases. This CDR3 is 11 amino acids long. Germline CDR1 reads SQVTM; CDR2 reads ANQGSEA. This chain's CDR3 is CSVEKAGELFF. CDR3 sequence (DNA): TGCAGCGTTGAAAAGGCCGGGGAGCTGTTTTTT.

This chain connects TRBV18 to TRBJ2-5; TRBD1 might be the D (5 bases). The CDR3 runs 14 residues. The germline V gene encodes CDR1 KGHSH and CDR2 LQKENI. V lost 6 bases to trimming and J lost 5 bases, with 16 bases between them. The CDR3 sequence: CASSPSTAGETQYF. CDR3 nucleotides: TGTGCCAGCTCCCCTTCGACAGCCGGGGAGACCCAGTACTTC.

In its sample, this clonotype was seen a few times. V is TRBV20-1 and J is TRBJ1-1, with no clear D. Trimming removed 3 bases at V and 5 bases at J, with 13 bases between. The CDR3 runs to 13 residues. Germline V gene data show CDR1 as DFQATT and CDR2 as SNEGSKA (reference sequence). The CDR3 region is CSASPHGGTEAFF. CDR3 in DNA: TGCAGTGCTAGTCCCCATGGAGGGACTGAAGCTTTCTTT.

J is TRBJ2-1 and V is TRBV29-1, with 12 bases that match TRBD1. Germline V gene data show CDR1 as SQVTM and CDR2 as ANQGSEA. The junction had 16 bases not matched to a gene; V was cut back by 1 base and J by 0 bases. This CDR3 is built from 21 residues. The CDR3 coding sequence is TGCAGCGTTGAAGGGGACAGGGGGCTAGGCCCGATTCTAAGCTCCTACAATGAGCAGTTCTTC. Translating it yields CSVEGDRGLGPILSSYNEQFF.

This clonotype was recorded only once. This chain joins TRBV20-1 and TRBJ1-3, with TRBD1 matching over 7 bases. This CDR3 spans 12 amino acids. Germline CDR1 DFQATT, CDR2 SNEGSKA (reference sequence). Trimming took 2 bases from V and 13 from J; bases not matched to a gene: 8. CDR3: CSARLPGQRIYF. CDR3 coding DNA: TGCAGTGCTAGACTGCCGGGACAGCGGATATATTTT.

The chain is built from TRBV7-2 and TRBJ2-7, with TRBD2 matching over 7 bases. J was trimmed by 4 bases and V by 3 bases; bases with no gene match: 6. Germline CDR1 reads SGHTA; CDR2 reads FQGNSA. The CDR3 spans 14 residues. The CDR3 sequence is CASSLRREHYEQYF. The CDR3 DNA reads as TGTGCCAGCAGCTTGCGGCGGGAGCATTACGAGCAGTACTTC.

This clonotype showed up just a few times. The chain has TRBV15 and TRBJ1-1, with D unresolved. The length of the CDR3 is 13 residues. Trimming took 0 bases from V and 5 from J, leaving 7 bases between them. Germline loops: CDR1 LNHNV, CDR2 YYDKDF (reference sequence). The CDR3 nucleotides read TGTGCCACCAGCAGAGAGCCGCGAACTGAAGCTTTCTTT. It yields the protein CATSREPRTEAFF.

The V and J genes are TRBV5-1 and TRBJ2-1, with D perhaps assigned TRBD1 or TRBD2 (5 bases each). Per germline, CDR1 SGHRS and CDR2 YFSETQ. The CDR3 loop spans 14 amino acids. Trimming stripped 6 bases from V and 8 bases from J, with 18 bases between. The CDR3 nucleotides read TGCGCCAGCACCCAGGCCGGGACCGGCGATGAGCAGTTCTTC. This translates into CASTQAGTGDEQFF.

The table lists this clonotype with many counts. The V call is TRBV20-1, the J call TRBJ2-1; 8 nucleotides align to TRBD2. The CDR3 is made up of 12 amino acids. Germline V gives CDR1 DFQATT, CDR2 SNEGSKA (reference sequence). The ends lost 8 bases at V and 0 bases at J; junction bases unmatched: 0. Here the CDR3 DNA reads TGCAGTAGCGGGAGCTCCTACAATGAGCAGTTCTTC. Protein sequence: CSSGSSYNEQFF.

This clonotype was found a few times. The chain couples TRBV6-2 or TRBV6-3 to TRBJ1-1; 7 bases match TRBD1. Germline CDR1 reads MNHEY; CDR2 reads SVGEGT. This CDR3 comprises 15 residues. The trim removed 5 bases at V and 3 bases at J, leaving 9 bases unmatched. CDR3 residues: CASSLQGTWDTEAFF. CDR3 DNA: TGTGCCAGCAGTCTACAGGGGACCTGGGACACTGAAGCTTTCTTT.

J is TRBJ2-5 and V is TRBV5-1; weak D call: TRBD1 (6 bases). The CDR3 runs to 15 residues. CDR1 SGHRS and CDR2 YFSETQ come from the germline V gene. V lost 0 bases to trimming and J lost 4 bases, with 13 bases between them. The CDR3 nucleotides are TGCGCCAGCAGCTTGGGTGGAATAGGGGGAGAGACCCAGTACTTC. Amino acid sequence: CASSLGGIGGETQYF.

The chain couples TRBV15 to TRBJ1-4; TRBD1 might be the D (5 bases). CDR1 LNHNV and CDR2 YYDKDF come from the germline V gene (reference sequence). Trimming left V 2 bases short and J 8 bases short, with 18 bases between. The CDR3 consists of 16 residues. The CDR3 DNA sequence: TGTGCCACCAGCAGAACTCCGGGACCCAGGGACGAAAAACTGTTTTTT. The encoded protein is CATSRTPGPRDEKLFF.